The source of this TCR beta chain is a study of vaccination effects on CD4 cells after COVID-19. Across the study: Participants each got two BNT162b2 or mRNA-1273 vaccine doses. A couple of convalescent patients provided samples 16 days and one week prevaccination. Regarding the study as a whole: Early timepoints after infection were absent, and convalescent patients were few in the study.

Investigators separated out CD4+ T cells once about eleven days of culture had passed. SARS-CoV-2 infection was confirmed by PCR in the person between March and December 2020. Trimming shortened V by 6 bases and J by 3 bases, and 8 bases separated the two germline ends. Germline CDR1 SGHNT, CDR2 YENEEA. The CDR3 runs to 12 residues. This clone has only a few counts. Its target is unknown. TCRdb's copy holds only in-frame clones and misses some; the assay was immunoSEQ multiplex PCR. The sample records some 49,000 clones, approximately 81% being singletons. The source of this sequence is a human donor who had a prior SARS-CoV-2 infection. The genes are TRBV11-3 and TRBJ1-1; the D is unclear. Sequencing used CD4+ T cells from PBMCs cultured without peptide, obtained before COVID-19 vaccination. The DNA of the CDR3 is TGTGCCAGCAGGCATACGGACACTGAAGCTTTCTTT. Its translation is CASRHTDTEAFF.